Listed below are T cell receptor beta chains from one sample, sequenced in a study of blood T cells in healthy people across ages. TCRdb re-derived calls from the 5' RACE reads in MiXCR, one entry per CDR3 protein. The table records hundreds of thousands of distinct CDR3 sequences, 45% to 65% of them present only once. The sample comprised blood. The receptors derive from a man aged 55-75 years in good health. CDR3s include the opening cysteine and the closing phenylalanine or tryptophan. D genes are given only for firm matches. Some rows mark clone size as missing; the rest say once, few, many or name a class of expanded clone.

v_call: TRBV20-1; clone_size: -; d_call: -; j_call: TRBJ1-6; cdr3_aa: CSAREGGGSYNSPLHF; cdr3_nt: TGCAGTGCTAGAGAGGGGGGAGGCTCCTATAATTCACCCCTCCACTTT
v_call: TRBV7-2; clone_size: -; d_call: TRBD1; j_call: TRBJ1-2; cdr3_aa: CASSPPGRGQGTLFGYTF; cdr3_nt: TGTGCCAGCAGCCCTCCTGGCCGAGGACAGGGTACCCTATTTGGCTACACCTTC
v_call: TRBV7-2; clone_size: -; d_call: -; j_call: TRBJ2-1; cdr3_aa: CASSLATARGSYNEQFF; cdr3_nt: TGTGCCAGCAGCTTAGCCACAGCCCGAGGCTCCTACAATGAGCAGTTCTTC
v_call: TRBV20-1; clone_size: once; d_call: TRBD1; j_call: TRBJ2-5; cdr3_aa: CSAPQGRNEQYF; cdr3_nt: TGCAGTGCTCCACAGGGGCGCAATGAGCAGTACTTC
v_call: TRBV30; clone_size: -; d_call: -; j_call: TRBJ2-5; cdr3_aa: CACFRETQYF; cdr3_nt: TGTGCCTGTTTCCGCGAGACCCAGTACTTC
v_call: TRBV7-2; clone_size: -; d_call: -; j_call: TRBJ2-7; cdr3_aa: CASNFIYYEQYF; cdr3_nt: TGTGCCAGCAACTTCATATACTACGAGCAGTACTTC
v_call: TRBV9; clone_size: once; d_call: TRBD1; j_call: TRBJ2-1; cdr3_aa: CASSAGTGGYEQFF; cdr3_nt: TGTGCCAGCAGCGCCGGGACAGGGGGCTACGAGCAGTTCTTC
v_call: TRBV30; clone_size: -; d_call: -; j_call: TRBJ1-6; cdr3_aa: CAWSHSASPLHF; cdr3_nt: TGTGCCTGGAGCCACTCCGCCTCACCCCTCCACTTT
v_call: TRBV4-2; clone_size: -; d_call: TRBD1; j_call: TRBJ1-2; cdr3_aa: CASSQEATGGFHGYTF; cdr3_nt: TGTGCCAGCAGCCAAGAGGCCACAGGGGGGTTTCATGGCTACACCTTC
v_call: TRBV7-2; clone_size: -; d_call: TRBD2; j_call: TRBJ2-5; cdr3_aa: CASSLGLAGGGETQYF; cdr3_nt: TGTGCCAGCAGCTTAGGGCTAGCGGGAGGGGGAGAGACCCAGTACTTC
v_call: TRBV9; clone_size: few; d_call: TRBD2; j_call: TRBJ2-7; cdr3_aa: CASSVSETSGGKQYF; cdr3_nt: TGTGCCAGCAGCGTATCGGAGACTAGCGGGGGGAAGCAGTACTTC
v_call: TRBV7-9; clone_size: few; d_call: -; j_call: TRBJ2-7; cdr3_aa: CASSLADPGILYEQYF; cdr3_nt: TGTGCCAGCAGCTTAGCGGACCCAGGGATCCTCTACGAGCAGTACTTC
v_call: TRBV12-3/TRBV12-4; clone_size: many; d_call: TRBD1; j_call: TRBJ1-6; cdr3_aa: CASSLTGNNSPLHF; cdr3_nt: TGTGCCAGCAGTTTGACAGGGAACAATTCACCCCTCCACTTT
v_call: TRBV5-1; clone_size: -; d_call: -; j_call: TRBJ2-7; cdr3_aa: CASWGDSAYEQYF; cdr3_nt: TGCGCCAGCTGGGGAGATAGCGCCTACGAGCAGTACTTC
v_call: TRBV27; clone_size: -; d_call: -; j_call: TRBJ2-5; cdr3_aa: CASSPPLGSQGAETQYF; cdr3_nt: TGTGCCAGCAGTCCCCCTTTGGGCAGCCAAGGAGCCGAGACCCAGTACTTC
v_call: TRBV21-1; clone_size: -; d_call: -; j_call: TRBJ2-7; cdr3_aa: CASTQRHSSYEQYF; cdr3_nt: TGTGCCAGCACCCAAAGGCACAGTTCCTACGAGCAGTACTTC
v_call: TRBV29-1; clone_size: few; d_call: -; j_call: TRBJ2-5; cdr3_aa: CSVEGPRGRETQYF; cdr3_nt: TGCAGCGTTGAAGGGCCTCGGGGGCGAGAGACCCAGTACTTC
v_call: TRBV11-2; clone_size: -; d_call: -; j_call: TRBJ2-3; cdr3_aa: CASSWRTLADTQYF; cdr3_nt: TGTGCCAGCAGCTGGCGAACTCTCGCAGATACGCAGTATTTT
v_call: TRBV28; clone_size: once; d_call: TRBD1; j_call: TRBJ2-3; cdr3_aa: CTSCGTGGTDTQYF; cdr3_nt: TGTACCAGCTGTGGGACAGGGGGCACAGATACGCAGTATTTT
v_call: TRBV15; clone_size: few; d_call: -; j_call: TRBJ1-6; cdr3_aa: CATSSKSVDSPLHF; cdr3_nt: TGTGCCACCAGCAGTAAATCGGTGGATTCACCCCTCCACTTT
v_call: TRBV5-1; clone_size: -; d_call: TRBD1; j_call: TRBJ2-3; cdr3_aa: CASTLDRLTDTQYF; cdr3_nt: TGCGCCAGCACTCTGGACAGGCTCACAGATACGCAGTATTTT
v_call: TRBV13; clone_size: -; d_call: -; j_call: TRBJ2-5; cdr3_aa: CASSLGTGHLQETQYF; cdr3_nt: TGTGCCAGCAGCTTAGGTACCGGGCACCTCCAAGAGACCCAGTACTTC
v_call: TRBV15; clone_size: once; d_call: TRBD1; j_call: TRBJ2-1; cdr3_aa: CATSRDSGQGSYNEQFF; cdr3_nt: TGTGCCACCAGCAGAGATTCCGGACAGGGATCCTACAATGAGCAGTTCTTC
v_call: TRBV28; clone_size: -; d_call: -; j_call: TRBJ2-5; cdr3_aa: CASGLPYNEQYF; cdr3_nt: TGTGCCAGCGGCTTGCCGTACAATGAGCAGTACTTC
v_call: TRBV25-1; clone_size: -; d_call: -; j_call: TRBJ2-5; cdr3_aa: CASSSTLRDQETQYF; cdr3_nt: TGTGCCAGCAGTTCTACCCTCAGGGACCAAGAGACCCAGTACTTC
v_call: TRBV27; clone_size: -; d_call: TRBD1; j_call: TRBJ1-6; cdr3_aa: CASRMGTGQGIGRSNSPLHF; cdr3_nt: TGTGCCAGCAGAATGGGGACTGGACAGGGTATAGGAAGATCCAATTCACCCCTCCACTTT
v_call: TRBV7-9; clone_size: once; d_call: TRBD2; j_call: TRBJ2-7; cdr3_aa: CASSLGLAGLTPYEQYF; cdr3_nt: TGTGCCAGCAGCCTGGGACTAGCGGGCCTAACCCCCTACGAGCAGTACTTC
v_call: TRBV5-1; clone_size: -; d_call: TRBD2; j_call: TRBJ2-1; cdr3_aa: CASSLELAGVNEQFF; cdr3_nt: TGCGCCAGCAGCTTGGAACTAGCGGGAGTCAATGAGCAGTTCTTC
v_call: TRBV6-2/TRBV6-3; clone_size: -; d_call: -; j_call: TRBJ2-1; cdr3_aa: CASTVLESNEQFF; cdr3_nt: TGTGCCAGCACCGTACTAGAAAGCAATGAGCAGTTCTTC
v_call: TRBV7-8; clone_size: -; d_call: -; j_call: TRBJ1-1; cdr3_aa: CASSLAIKGGSMNTEAFF; cdr3_nt: TGTGCCAGCAGCTTAGCAATAAAGGGGGGGTCCATGAACACTGAAGCTTTCTTT
v_call: TRBV5-8; clone_size: -; d_call: -; j_call: TRBJ1-2; cdr3_aa: CASSNFYGYTF; cdr3_nt: TGTGCCAGCAGCAACTTCTATGGCTACACCTTC
v_call: TRBV29-1; clone_size: many; d_call: -; j_call: TRBJ1-2; cdr3_aa: CSVDGDYYGYTF; cdr3_nt: TGCAGCGTTGACGGGGACTACTATGGCTACACCTTC
v_call: TRBV5-4; clone_size: -; d_call: TRBD2; j_call: TRBJ2-1; cdr3_aa: CASSLGLAGPNSYNEQFF; cdr3_nt: TGTGCCAGCAGCTTGGGGCTAGCGGGGCCTAACTCCTACAATGAGCAGTTCTTC
v_call: TRBV20-1; clone_size: -; d_call: -; j_call: TRBJ2-3; cdr3_aa: CSATKSTDTQYF; cdr3_nt: TGCAGTGCTACCAAAAGCACAGATACGCAGTATTTT
v_call: TRBV7-9; clone_size: -; d_call: TRBD2; j_call: TRBJ2-7; cdr3_aa: CASSLLSGGLYEQYF; cdr3_nt: TGTGCCAGCAGCTTGCTTAGCGGGGGTCTTTACGAGCAGTACTTC
v_call: TRBV7-2; clone_size: many; d_call: -; j_call: TRBJ2-3; cdr3_aa: CASSLGYTTTDTQYF; cdr3_nt: TGTGCCAGCAGCTTAGGATATACTACTACAGATACGCAGTATTTT
v_call: TRBV12-3/TRBV12-4; clone_size: -; d_call: TRBD2; j_call: TRBJ2-4; cdr3_aa: CASSSSSGGANIQYF; cdr3_nt: TGTGCCAGCAGTTCTTCTAGCGGGGGGGCCAACATTCAGTACTTC
v_call: TRBV11-2; clone_size: few; d_call: -; j_call: TRBJ2-1; cdr3_aa: CASSLGRGPYNEQFF; cdr3_nt: TGTGCCAGCAGCTTAGGCAGGGGACCCTACAATGAGCAGTTCTTC
v_call: TRBV28; clone_size: few; d_call: TRBD1; j_call: TRBJ2-6; cdr3_aa: CASSLLGQGATGANVLTF; cdr3_nt: TGTGCCAGCAGCCTATTGGGACAGGGGGCTACTGGGGCCAACGTCCTGACTTTC
v_call: TRBV2; clone_size: -; d_call: TRBD2; j_call: TRBJ2-5; cdr3_aa: CASMPSGESSEQYF; cdr3_nt: TGTGCCAGCATGCCTAGCGGGGAATCGAGTGAGCAGTACTTC
v_call: TRBV14; clone_size: -; d_call: -; j_call: TRBJ2-5; cdr3_aa: CASSQGATQYF; cdr3_nt: TGTGCCAGCAGCCAAGGGGCGACCCAGTACTTC